Following are 30 T cell receptor beta chains from one sample sequenced in a study of T cell changes during pregnancy in multiple sclerosis. The data were produced by immunoSEQ multiplex PCR, yet TCRdb's version contains in-frame clones alone and is incomplete. Of 60,000 or so clones listed, about 89% were seen once; the top ten hold about 0.5%. Specimen: CD4+ T cells from peripheral blood mononuclear cells, collected after pregnancy. The receptors shown here come from a female donor in good health, enrolled as a control in a pregnancy study.

The V gene is TRBV18, the J gene TRBJ2-2; possibly TRBD2 for D (5 bases). Trimming left V 7 bases short and J 4 bases short, with 7 bases between. The CDR3 runs 12 residues. Germline lookup yields CDR1 KGHSH and CDR2 LQKENI. CDR3 DNA: TGTGCCAGCTACGAGGGCACCGGGGAGCTGTTTTTT. Encoded protein: CASYEGTGELFF.

The chain joins TRBV19 to TRBJ2-3, with D possibly being TRBD2 (7 bases). This CDR3 is 16 amino acids long. Trimming took off 1 base at V and 5 bases at J, with 16 bases between the two ends. The germline V gene has CDR1 LNHDA and CDR2 SQIVND (reference sequence). DNA for the CDR3: TGTGCCAGTAGTATAGTTTGGGCGGGGGCGGGAGATACGCAGTATTTT. This gives the protein CASSIVWAGAGDTQYF.

The chain uses TRBV27 and TRBJ1-1, with D possibly being TRBD1 (6 bases). The ends were cut back, 6 bases at V and 1 base at J, with 21 bases in the middle. This CDR3 has 17 residues. Germline V lookup: CDR1 MNHEY, CDR2 SMNVEV (reference sequence). The DNA of the CDR3 is TGTGCCAGCAGGCCGTCGTTCAGGCCGACAGGGAACACTGAAGCTTTCTTT. This sequence encodes CASRPSFRPTGNTEAFF.

Written as DNA, the CDR3 is TGCGCCAGCAGCTTGGGAATGGTGGGAGCTAATTCACCCCTCCACTTT. Amino acid sequence: CASSLGMVGANSPLHF. V and J are TRBV5-1 and TRBJ1-6; D is undetermined. V was pared by 0 bases and J by 6 bases, with 13 bases between. Germline CDR1 SGHRS, CDR2 YFSETQ. There are 16 residues in the CDR3.

The chain combines TRBV12-5 with TRBJ1-4; D possibly corresponds to TRBD1 (5 bases). Germline CDR1 is LGHNT and CDR2 is FRNRAP. This CDR3 contains 12 residues. The V end lost 7 bases, the J end lost 6 bases, and 9 bases lay between the germline ends. CDR3 sequence: CASDLGDEKLFF. CDR3 in DNA: TGTGCTAGTGATTTAGGGGATGAAAAACTGTTTTTT.

This clone was seen once. The chain employs TRBV13 and TRBJ2-2; a weak D match, TRBD1 (6 bases). The CDR3 covers 14 residues. Germline V gene lookup returns CDR1 PRHDT and CDR2 FYEKMQ (reference sequence). Trimming took off 2 bases at V and 3 bases at J, with 7 bases between the two ends. The CDR3 nucleotides are TGTGCCAGCAGCTTAAGGGGGTACACCGGGGAGCTGTTTTTT. Residues: CASSLRGYTGELFF.

The V gene is TRBV4-2, the J gene TRBJ1-4; D is possibly TRBD1 (6 bases). Germline CDR1 reads LGHNA; CDR2 reads YNFKEQ. Trimming pared 5 bases from V and 7 bases from J, leaving 17 bases between. The CDR3 is 15 amino acids. The CDR3 bases are TGTGCCAGCAGCTTCATCAGGGGCATAGGTGAAAAACTGTTTTTT. Encoded protein: CASSFIRGIGEKLFF.

The V call is TRBV18, the J call TRBJ2-3; 14 bases line up with TRBD2. The CDR3 has 17 residues. The germline CDR1 and CDR2 sequences are KGHSH and LQKENI. Trimming cost V 4 bases and J 0 bases; bases outside gene matches: 3. CDR3 residues: CASSLRLAGGSTDTQYF. DNA for the CDR3: TGTGCCAGCTCACTACGACTAGCGGGGGGGAGCACAGATACGCAGTATTTT.

The CDR3, as DNA: TGTGCCAGCAGTTTACACAGGACGGTGGGTGAAGCTTTCTTT. It specifies CASSLHRTVGEAFF. This sequence joins TRBV28 and TRBJ1-1; D perhaps matches TRBD1 (5 bases). The CDR3 covers 14 residues. V was cut by 2 bases and J by 7 bases, with 14 bases left in between. The germline V gene encodes CDR1 MDHEN and CDR2 SYDVKM.

The chain joins TRBV9 to TRBJ2-7, with 8 bases matching TRBD2. Trimming cost V 3 bases and J 1 base; bases outside gene matches: 9. This CDR3 is 16 amino acids long. Germline loops: CDR1 SGDLS, CDR2 YYNGEE. The CDR3 nucleotides are TGTGCCAGCAGCGCCGCCCCCACGGGAGGGTCCTACGAGCAGTACTTC. Residues: CASSAAPTGGSYEQYF. The entire variable domain, with the rest obtained from reference TRBV9 and TRBJ2-7, is as follows: DSGVTQTPKHLITATGQRVTLRCSPRSGDLSVYWYQQSLDQGLQFLIQYYNGEERAKGNILERFSAQQFPDLHSELNLSSLELGDSALYFCASSAAPTGGSYEQYFGPGTRLTVT.

The chain joins TRBV2 to TRBJ1-2, with TRBD1 as a possible D gene (5 bases). V gave up 5 bases and J gave up 5 bases, with 21 bases separating them. This CDR3 has 16 amino acids. Germline V lookup: CDR1 SNHLY, CDR2 FYNNEI. Here the CDR3 reads CASSPSTAGRVYGYTF. CDR3 coding DNA: TGTGCCAGCAGTCCCAGCACAGCGGGCAGGGTTTATGGCTACACCTTC. Full variable domain (missing parts from reference TRBV2 and TRBJ1-2): EPEVTQTPSHQVTQMGQEVILRCVPISNHLYFYWYRQILGQKVEFLVSFYNNEISEKSEIFDDQFSVERPDGSNFTLKIRSTKLEDSAMYFCASSPSTAGRVYGYTFGSGTRLTVV.

The chain combines TRBV5-1 with TRBJ1-1; the D is unclear. The CDR3 extends over 14 amino acids. Germline CDR1 and CDR2: SGHRS and YFSETQ. V lost 1 base to trimming and J lost 1 base, with 8 bases between them. This chain's CDR3 is CASSLFSGNTEAFF. CDR3 in DNA: TGCGCCAGCAGCTTGTTTTCAGGGAACACTGAAGCTTTCTTT. Complete variable domain (other parts from reference TRBV5-1 and TRBJ1-1): KAGVTQTPRYLIKTRGQQVTLSCSPISGHRSVSWYQQTPGQGLQFLFEYFSETQRNKGNFPGRFSGRQFSNSRSEMNVSTLELGDSALYLCASSLFSGNTEAFFGQGTRLTVV.

The chain has TRBV2 and TRBJ1-2; possibly TRBD1 for D (6 bases). Germline V gene data show CDR1 as SNHLY and CDR2 as FYNNEI. The CDR3 is made up of 14 amino acids. V was trimmed by 2 bases and J by 3 bases, leaving 10 bases between them. For the CDR3, the DNA is TGTGCCAGCAGTGAACAGGGGAGCGACTATGGCTACACCTTC. Its translation is CASSEQGSDYGYTF.

The chain recombines TRBV27 with TRBJ2-7; the D is unclear. The CDR3 length is 16 residues. Trimming took off 5 bases at V and 3 bases at J, with 20 bases between the two ends. Germline V CDR1 and CDR2: MNHEY, SMNVEV (reference sequence). The CDR3 DNA reads as TGTGCCAGCAGTGAAAAAACGGTTATCCTCGACTACGAGCAGTACTTC. Amino acids: CASSEKTVILDYEQYF.

V usage is TRBV10-3 and J usage is TRBJ2-7, with a possible D match to TRBD1 (6 bases). This CDR3 spans 14 amino acids. Looked up from germline, CDR1 is ENHRY and CDR2 is SYGVKD. Deletions cut 6 bases from V and 1 base from J, with 13 bases between. DNA for the CDR3: TGTGCCATCAGGACCGGGACAAGTTCCTACGAGCAGTACTTC. It yields the protein CAIRTGTSSYEQYF.

The rearrangement uses TRBV7-6 and TRBJ2-7, with 10 bases aligning to TRBD2. With 5 bases clipped from V and 2 bases from J, the junction kept 15 bases outside the gene matches. The CDR3 is 18 amino acids. Germline loops: CDR1 SGHVS, CDR2 FNYEAQ. The CDR3 loop reads CASSKNVNSGGSTYEQYF. In DNA, the CDR3 is TGTGCCAGCAGCAAAAACGTTAATAGCGGGGGGTCTACCTACGAGCAGTACTTC.

This clone was counted a single time. The chain combines TRBV11-2 with TRBJ2-6, with a tentative D call TRBD1 (5 bases). This CDR3 is built from 16 residues. Germline values: CDR1 SGHAT, CDR2 FQNNGV. Trimming cost V 0 bases and J 2 bases, with 8 bases left between them. CDR3 sequence reads: CASSLDRDPGANVLTF. CDR3 DNA sequence: TGTGCCAGCAGCTTAGACAGGGATCCTGGGGCCAACGTCCTGACTTTC.

The rearrangement joins TRBV4-2 to TRBJ2-1; 11 nucleotides agree with TRBD2. The CDR3 length is 16 residues. From germline, CDR1 is LGHNA and CDR2 YNFKEQ. The V gene end was trimmed by 4 bases and the J gene end by 6 bases; junction bases not matched to a gene: 8. In nucleotides, the CDR3 is TGTGCCAGCAGCCCTTTCACGGGACTAGCGGCCAATGAGCAGTTCTTC. As protein: CASSPFTGLAANEQFF.

CDR3 bases: TGTGCCAGCAGCGCTAGGACAGTTCCCTACGAGCAGTACTTC. Its translation: CASSARTVPYEQYF. This chain links TRBV9 with TRBJ2-7, with D possibly matching TRBD1 (6 bases). Germline assignment: CDR1 SGDLS and CDR2 YYNGEE. This CDR3 has 14 amino acids. Trimming pared 3 bases from V and 2 bases from J, leaving 12 bases between.

With respect to this clone: The germline gene is not matched at one end of the junction; a read error may be the cause. The J gene is TRBJ1-3, the V gene TRBV18, with TRBD1 matching over 7 bases. CDR1 and CDR2 (germline): KGHSH, LQKENI. CDR3 length: 13 residues. The CDR3 DNA reads TGTGCCAGCTCGACTGGACAGGACGAAACCGAGGGTTTT. Translating gives CASSTGQDETEGF.

This chain uses TRBV6-6 with TRBJ1-1, with no clear D. Trimming cost V 2 bases and J 5 bases, with 15 bases left between them. CDR1 is MNHNY, CDR2 SVGAGI, per germline (reference sequence). The CDR3 consists of 15 residues. CDR3 coding DNA: TGTGCCAGCAGTTACCGAGCCCTTGGTGAGACTGAAGCTTTCTTT. It translates to CASSYRALGETEAFF.

For the CDR3, the DNA is TGTGCCAGCAGCTTATATTCAGGGTCGGACTATGGCTACACCTTC. As protein: CASSLYSGSDYGYTF. The chain is built from TRBV7-2 and TRBJ1-2, with a tentative D call TRBD1 (5 bases). V was cut by 2 bases and J by 3 bases, with 13 bases left in between. Germline V gene sequence: CDR1 SGHTA, CDR2 FQGNSA. The CDR3 covers 15 residues. Variable domain in full (rest from reference TRBV7-2 and TRBJ1-2): GAGVSQSPSNKVTEKGKDVELRCDPISGHTALYWYRQSLGQGLEFLIYFQGNSAPDKSGLPSDRFSAERTGGSVSTLTIQRTQQEDSAVYLCASSLYSGSDYGYTFGSGTRLTVV.

This chain uses TRBV5-5 with TRBJ1-5, with D possibly TRBD1 on 5 matching bases. Germline V CDR1 and CDR2: SGHKS, YYEKEE (reference sequence). The CDR3 length is 15 residues. V lost 4 bases and J lost 0, with 11 bases in between. CDR3 sequence reads: CASSPEQASNQPQHF. DNA for the CDR3: TGTGCCAGCAGCCCAGAACAGGCTAGCAATCAGCCCCAGCATTTT.

The chain has TRBV11-3 and TRBJ1-1; D might be TRBD1 (5 bases). Germline values: CDR1 SGHNT, CDR2 YENEEA. Trimming took off 5 bases at V and 4 bases at J, with 17 bases between the two ends. The CDR3 extends over 15 amino acids. The CDR3 protein is CASSLDQGIRTEAFF. The CDR3 DNA sequence: TGTGCCAGCAGCCTTGACCAGGGCATTCGCACTGAAGCTTTCTTT.

This clone has just one count. The J gene is TRBJ1-2, the V gene TRBV18, with D maybe TRBD1 (5 bases). V lost 3 bases to trimming and J lost 4 bases, with 9 bases between them. Germline-derived CDR1 and CDR2 are KGHSH and LQKENI. This CDR3 comprises 13 residues. This chain's CDR3 is CASSPLGGYGYTF. The CDR3 region has the DNA TGTGCCAGCTCACCCCTCGGGGGCTATGGCTACACCTTC.

The CDR3 region has the DNA TGTGCCATCAAACAGGCAGCCCCCACTGAAGCTTTCTTT. The encoded protein is CAIKQAAPTEAFF. J is TRBJ1-1 and V is TRBV10-3, with D possibly TRBD1 on 5 matching bases. Trimming took 7 bases from V and 4 from J, leaving 13 bases between them. This CDR3 has 13 amino acids. Per germline, CDR1 ENHRY and CDR2 SYGVKD.

The chain links TRBV6-6 to TRBJ1-1; possibly TRBD1 for D (6 bases). Germline V lookup: CDR1 MNHNY, CDR2 SVGAGI (reference sequence). The CDR3 runs 15 residues. Trimming left V 6 bases short and J 3 bases short, with 17 bases between. The CDR3 region is CASRIGQNLYTEAFF. CDR3 bases: TGTGCCAGCAGGATAGGACAGAATCTTTACACTGAAGCTTTCTTT.

The chain carries TRBV5-5 and TRBJ2-5; D remains unclear. V lost 4 bases and J lost 2, with 3 bases in between. The CDR3 contains 11 residues. Per the germline V gene, CDR1 is SGHKS and CDR2 is YYEKEE (reference sequence). The CDR3 coding sequence is TGTGCCAGCAGCCCGCAAGAGACCCAGTACTTC. It translates to CASSPQETQYF.

The rearrangement links TRBV19 to TRBJ2-5; possibly TRBD1 for D (6 bases). The CDR3 has 13 residues. Germline CDR1 LNHDA, CDR2 SQIVND (reference sequence). V lost 0 bases, J lost 9 bases, and 11 bases lay in between. The CDR3 loop is CASSIETGSAQYF. Written as DNA, the CDR3 is TGTGCCAGTAGTATAGAGACAGGAAGTGCCCAGTACTTC.

The rearrangement links TRBV19 to TRBJ2-1; 14 bases agree with TRBD2. CDR1 is LNHDA and CDR2 is SQIVND in the germline V gene (reference sequence). The CDR3 has 20 residues. The ends lost 3 bases at V and 0 bases at J; junction bases unmatched: 10. CDR3: CASSIYGTSGGPSSYNEQFF. The DNA of the CDR3 is TGTGCCAGTAGTATTTACGGGACTAGCGGGGGTCCTAGCTCCTACAATGAGCAGTTCTTC. Looking up the rest from reference TRBV19 and TRBJ2-1 gives the full variable domain: DGGITQSPKYLFRKEGQNVTLSCEQNLNHDAMYWYRQDPGQGLRLIYYSQIVNDFQKGDIAEGYSVSREKKESFPLTVTSAQKNPTAFYLCASSIYGTSGGPSSYNEQFFGPGTRLTVL.